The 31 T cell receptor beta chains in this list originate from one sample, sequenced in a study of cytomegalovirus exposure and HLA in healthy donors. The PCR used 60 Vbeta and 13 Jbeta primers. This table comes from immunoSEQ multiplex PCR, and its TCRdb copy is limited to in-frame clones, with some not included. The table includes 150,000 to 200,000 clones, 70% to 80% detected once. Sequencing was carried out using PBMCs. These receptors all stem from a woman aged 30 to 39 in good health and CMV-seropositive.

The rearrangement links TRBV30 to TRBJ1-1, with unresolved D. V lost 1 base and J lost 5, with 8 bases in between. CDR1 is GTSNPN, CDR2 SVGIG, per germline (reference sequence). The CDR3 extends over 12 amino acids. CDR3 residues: CAWSGAATEAFF. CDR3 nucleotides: TGTGCCTGGAGTGGGGCCGCGACTGAAGCTTTCTTT.

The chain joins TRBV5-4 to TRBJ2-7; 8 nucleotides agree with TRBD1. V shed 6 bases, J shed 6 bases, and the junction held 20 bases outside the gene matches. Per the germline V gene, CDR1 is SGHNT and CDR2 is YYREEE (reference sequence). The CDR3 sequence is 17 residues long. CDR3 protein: CASTLAARQGLGSEQYF. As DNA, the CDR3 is TGTGCCAGCACACTGGCGGCGAGACAGGGGCTGGGATCCGAGCAGTACTTC.

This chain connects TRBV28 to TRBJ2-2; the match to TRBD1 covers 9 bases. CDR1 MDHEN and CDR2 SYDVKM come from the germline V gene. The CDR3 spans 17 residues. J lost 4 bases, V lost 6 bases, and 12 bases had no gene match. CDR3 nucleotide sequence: TGTGCCAGCAGCGGGAGACAACAGGGGGCTAGCACCGGGGAGCTGTTTTTT. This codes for CASSGRQQGASTGELFF.

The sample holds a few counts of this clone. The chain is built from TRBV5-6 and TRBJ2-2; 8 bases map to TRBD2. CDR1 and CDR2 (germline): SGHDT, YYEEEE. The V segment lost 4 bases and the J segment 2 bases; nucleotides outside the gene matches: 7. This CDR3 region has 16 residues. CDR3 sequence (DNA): TGTGCCAGCAGCCTTCTCGCGGGGGGAAACACCGGGGAGCTGTTTTTT. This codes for CASSLLAGGNTGELFF.

The CDR3 DNA is TGTGCCAGCACCCGAACGGGACTCACTGAAGCTTTCTTT. Protein sequence: CASTRTGLTEAFF. The V call is TRBV25-1, the J call TRBJ1-1; D may be TRBD1 (5 bases). Trimming took off 7 bases at V and 4 bases at J, with 13 bases between the two ends. There are 13 residues in the CDR3. Germline assignment: CDR1 MGHDK and CDR2 SYGVNS.

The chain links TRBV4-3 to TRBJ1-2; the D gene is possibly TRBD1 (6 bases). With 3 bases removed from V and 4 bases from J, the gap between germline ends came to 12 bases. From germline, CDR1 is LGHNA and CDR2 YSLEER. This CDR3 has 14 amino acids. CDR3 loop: CASSHRNRVYGYTF. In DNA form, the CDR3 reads TGCGCCAGCAGCCATCGAAACAGGGTCTATGGCTACACCTTC.

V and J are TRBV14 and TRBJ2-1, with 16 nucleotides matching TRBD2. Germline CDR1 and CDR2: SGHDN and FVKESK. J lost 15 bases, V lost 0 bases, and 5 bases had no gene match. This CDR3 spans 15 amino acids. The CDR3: CASSQDGTSGRGGFF. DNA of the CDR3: TGTGCCAGCAGCCAAGATGGGACTAGCGGGAGGGGAGGGTTCTTC.

CDR3: CASSPTGLAVSSEQFF. In DNA form, the CDR3 reads TGTGCCAGCAGCCCAACGGGACTAGCGGTCTCGTCTGAGCAGTTCTTC. The V gene is TRBV14, the J gene TRBJ2-1; TRBD2 agrees at 11 bases. Germline CDR1 SGHDN, CDR2 FVKESK. The CDR3 runs to 16 residues. The ends lost 4 bases at V and 9 bases at J; junction bases unmatched: 11.

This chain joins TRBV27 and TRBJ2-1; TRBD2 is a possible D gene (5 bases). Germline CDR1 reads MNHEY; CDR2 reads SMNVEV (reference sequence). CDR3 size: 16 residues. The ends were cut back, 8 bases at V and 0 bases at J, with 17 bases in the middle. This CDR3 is CASGRGGLSSYNEQFF. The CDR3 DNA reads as TGTGCCAGCGGCCGTGGCGGGTTGAGCTCCTACAATGAGCAGTTCTTC.

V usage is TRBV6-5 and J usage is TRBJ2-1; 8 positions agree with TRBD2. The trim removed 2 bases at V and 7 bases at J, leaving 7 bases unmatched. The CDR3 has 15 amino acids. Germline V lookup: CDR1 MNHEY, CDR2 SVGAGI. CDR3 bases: TGTGCCAGCAGTTACGACGGGGGGGCCTTTAATGAGCAGTTCTTC. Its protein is CASSYDGGAFNEQFF.

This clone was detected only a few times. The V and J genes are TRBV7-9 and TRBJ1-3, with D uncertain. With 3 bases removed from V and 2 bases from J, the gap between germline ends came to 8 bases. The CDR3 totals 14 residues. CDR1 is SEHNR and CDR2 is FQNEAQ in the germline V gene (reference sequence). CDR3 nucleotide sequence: TGTGCCAGCAGCTTCTCAGGCACTGGAAACACCATATATTTT. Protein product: CASSFSGTGNTIYF.

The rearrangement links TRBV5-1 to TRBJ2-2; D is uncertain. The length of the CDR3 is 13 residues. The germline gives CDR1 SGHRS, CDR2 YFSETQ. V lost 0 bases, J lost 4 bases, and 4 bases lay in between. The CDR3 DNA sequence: TGCGCCAGCAGCTTGGTACTCACCGGGGAGCTGTTTTTT. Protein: CASSLVLTGELFF.

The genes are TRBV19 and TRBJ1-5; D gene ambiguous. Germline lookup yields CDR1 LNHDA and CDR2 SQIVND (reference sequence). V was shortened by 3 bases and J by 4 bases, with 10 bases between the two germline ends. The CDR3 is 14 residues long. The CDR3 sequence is CASSIRQTNQPQHF. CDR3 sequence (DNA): TGTGCCAGTAGTATCCGCCAGACAAATCAGCCCCAGCATTTT.

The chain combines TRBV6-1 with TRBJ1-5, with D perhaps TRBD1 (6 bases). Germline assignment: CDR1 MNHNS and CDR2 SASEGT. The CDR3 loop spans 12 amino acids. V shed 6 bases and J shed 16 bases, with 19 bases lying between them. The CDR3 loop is CASSHGTQERHF. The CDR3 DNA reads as TGTGCCAGCAGCCATGGGACACAAGAGAGACATTTT.

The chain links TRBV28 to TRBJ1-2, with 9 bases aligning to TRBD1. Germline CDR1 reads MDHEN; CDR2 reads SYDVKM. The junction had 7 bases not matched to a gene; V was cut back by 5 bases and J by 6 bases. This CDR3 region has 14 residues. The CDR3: CASSTGQGRDGYTF. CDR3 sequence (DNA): TGTGCCAGCAGTACAGGACAGGGGCGTGATGGCTACACCTTC.

CDR3 bases: TGCAGCGTTAAGCAGGGGGACACCATATATTTT. It translates to CSVKQGDTIYF. The V and J genes are TRBV29-1 and TRBJ1-3, with TRBD1 identical over 7 bases. V trimming: 5 bases; J trimming: 8 bases; junction bases outside the gene matches: 3. The germline gives CDR1 SQVTM, CDR2 ANQGSEA. This CDR3 contains 11 residues.

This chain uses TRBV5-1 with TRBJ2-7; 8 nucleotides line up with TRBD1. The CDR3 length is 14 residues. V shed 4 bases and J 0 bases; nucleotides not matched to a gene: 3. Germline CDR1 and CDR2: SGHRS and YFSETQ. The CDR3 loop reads CASSRTGSSYEQYF. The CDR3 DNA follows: TGCGCCAGCAGCCGGACAGGGAGCTCCTACGAGCAGTACTTC.

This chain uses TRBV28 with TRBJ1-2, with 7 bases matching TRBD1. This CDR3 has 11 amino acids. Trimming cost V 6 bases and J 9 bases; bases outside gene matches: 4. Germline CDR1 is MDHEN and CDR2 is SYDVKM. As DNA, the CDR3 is TGTGCCAGCAGAGACAGGGATAGCTACACCTTC. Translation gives CASRDRDSYTF.

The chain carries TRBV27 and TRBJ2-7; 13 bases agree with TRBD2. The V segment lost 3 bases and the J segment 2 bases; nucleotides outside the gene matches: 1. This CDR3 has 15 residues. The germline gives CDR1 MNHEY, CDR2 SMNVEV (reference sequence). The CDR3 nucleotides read TGTGCCAGCAGTTTTGGGACTAGCGGGACCTACGAGCAGTACTTC. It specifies CASSFGTSGTYEQYF.

The DNA of the CDR3 is TGTGCCAGCAGCGTTGAGCCACAGGGGAATAACTATGGCTACACCTTC. Translating gives CASSVEPQGNNYGYTF. The rearrangement uses TRBV9 and TRBJ1-2; 7 nucleotides agree with TRBD1. Germline CDR1 and CDR2: SGDLS and YYNGEE. The V gene end was trimmed by 2 bases and the J gene end by 1 base; junction bases not matched to a gene: 8. CDR3 length equals 16 residues.

The DNA of the CDR3 is TGTGCCAGCAGCGCAAACTACCAGGGTAAAGAGACCCAGTACTTC. Its protein is CASSANYQGKETQYF. The chain links TRBV5-4 to TRBJ2-5, with TRBD1 as a possible D gene (5 bases). Trimming took 4 bases from V and 3 from J, leaving 16 bases between them. CDR1 and CDR2 (germline): SGHNT, YYREEE (reference sequence). The length of the CDR3 is 15 residues. Based on the CDR3 plus reference TRBV5-4 and TRBJ2-5, the full variable domain is ETGVTQSPTHLIKTRGQQVTLRCSSQSGHNTVSWYQQALGQGPQFIFQYYREEENGRGNFPPRFSGLQFPNYSSELNVNALELDDSALYLCASSANYQGKETQYFGPGTRLLVL.

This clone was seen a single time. This CDR3 reads CASSLTEGGTDTQYF. In nucleotides, the CDR3 is TGTGCCAGCAGCTTGACAGAAGGGGGCACAGATACGCAGTATTTT. The chain combines TRBV5-4 with TRBJ2-3; D may be TRBD1 (5 bases). The CDR3 is made up of 15 amino acids. V lost 1 base to trimming and J lost 1 base, with 10 bases between them. Germline CDR1 SGHNT, CDR2 YYREEE (reference sequence).

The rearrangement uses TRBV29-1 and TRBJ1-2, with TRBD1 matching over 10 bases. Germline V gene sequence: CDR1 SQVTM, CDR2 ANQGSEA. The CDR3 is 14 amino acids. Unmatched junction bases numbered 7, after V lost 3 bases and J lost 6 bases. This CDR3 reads CSVDGTGEGDGYTF. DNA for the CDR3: TGCAGCGTTGATGGGACAGGGGAAGGAGATGGCTACACCTTC.

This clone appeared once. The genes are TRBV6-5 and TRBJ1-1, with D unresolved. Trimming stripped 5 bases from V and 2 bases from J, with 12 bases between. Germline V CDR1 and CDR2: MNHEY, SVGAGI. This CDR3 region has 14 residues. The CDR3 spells CASSHGSVNTEAFF. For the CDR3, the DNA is TGTGCCAGCAGTCACGGGAGTGTCAACACTGAAGCTTTCTTT.

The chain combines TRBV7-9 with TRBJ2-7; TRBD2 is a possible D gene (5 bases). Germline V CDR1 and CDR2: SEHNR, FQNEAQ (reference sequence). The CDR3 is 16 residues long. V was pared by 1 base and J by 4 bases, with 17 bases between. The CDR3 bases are TGTGCCAGCAGCTTAGAGGGAGACTCCCCGGGGTACGAGCAGTACTTC. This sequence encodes CASSLEGDSPGYEQYF.

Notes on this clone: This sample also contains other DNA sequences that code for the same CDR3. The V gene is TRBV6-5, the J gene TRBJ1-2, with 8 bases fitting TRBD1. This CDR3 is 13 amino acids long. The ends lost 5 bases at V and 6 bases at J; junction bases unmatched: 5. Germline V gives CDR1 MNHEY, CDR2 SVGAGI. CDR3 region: CASSRDRGDGYTF. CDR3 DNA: TGTGCCAGCAGTCGTGACAGGGGAGATGGCTACACCTTC.

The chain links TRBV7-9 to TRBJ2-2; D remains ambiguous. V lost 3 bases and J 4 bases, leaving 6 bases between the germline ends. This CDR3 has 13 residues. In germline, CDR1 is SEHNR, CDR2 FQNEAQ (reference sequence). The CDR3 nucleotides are TGTGCCAGCAGCTTCTCAGGCACCGGGGAGCTGTTTTTT. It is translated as CASSFSGTGELFF.

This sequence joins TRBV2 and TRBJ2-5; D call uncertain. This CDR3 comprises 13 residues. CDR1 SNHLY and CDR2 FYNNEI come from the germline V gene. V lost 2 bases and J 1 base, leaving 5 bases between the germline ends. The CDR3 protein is CASSELSQETQYF. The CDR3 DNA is TGTGCCAGCAGTGAACTTTCCCAAGAGACCCAGTACTTC.

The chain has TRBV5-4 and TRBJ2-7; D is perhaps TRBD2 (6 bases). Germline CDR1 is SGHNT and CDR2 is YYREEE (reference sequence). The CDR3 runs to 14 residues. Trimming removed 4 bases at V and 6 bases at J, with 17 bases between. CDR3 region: CASSLRGGTFEQYF. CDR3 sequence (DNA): TGTGCCAGCAGCCTAAGGGGCGGGACCTTCGAGCAGTACTTC.

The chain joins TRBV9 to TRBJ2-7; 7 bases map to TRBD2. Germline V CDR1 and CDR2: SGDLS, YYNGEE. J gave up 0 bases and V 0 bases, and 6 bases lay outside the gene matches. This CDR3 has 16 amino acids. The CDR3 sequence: CASSVGPSGLSYEQYF. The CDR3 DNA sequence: TGTGCCAGCAGCGTAGGGCCTAGCGGCCTCTCCTACGAGCAGTACTTC.

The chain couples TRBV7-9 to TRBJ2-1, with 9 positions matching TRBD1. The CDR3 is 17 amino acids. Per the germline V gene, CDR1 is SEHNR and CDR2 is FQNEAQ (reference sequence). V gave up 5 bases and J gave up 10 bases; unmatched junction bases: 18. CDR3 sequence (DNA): TGTGCCAGCAGCACTCCCCCGTCCCGGGACAGGGTAAGCGAGCAGTTCTTC. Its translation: CASSTPPSRDRVSEQFF.